The entry below describes one T cell receptor beta chain. Its antigen is not identified. The time point is: blood 4 weeks post-SBRT, at nephrectomy. Regarding treatment: 15 Gy SBRT to primary tumor, nephrectomy 4 weeks later. Nephrectomy followed 15 Gy stereotactic body radiation by 4 weeks. The patient's renal cell carcinoma had clear cell pathology. The sample originates from a study of radiation and T cells in renal cell carcinoma. Findings and caveats of the study: From baseline, blood top tumor clonotypes peaked at 2 weeks post-radiation. Baseline intratumoral clonotype presence is unknown without pretreatment biopsies.

The germline gives CDR1 SGDLS, CDR2 YYNGEE. The V gene lost 6 bases and the J gene lost 3 bases, with 10 bases spanning the gap. This CDR3 has 13 amino acids. Repertoires were generated with immunoSEQ multiplex PCR, while TCRdb's copy carries only in-frame clones and drops some. This table holds under 200,000 clones, around 89% found once. This specimen consisted of blood, obtained from a patient whose treatment included radiotherapy and nephrectomy. This clonotype was obtained from a woman between 50 and 59 years old with renal cell carcinoma. V gene TRBV9 combines with J gene TRBJ2-1; D is uncertain. CDR3 in amino acids: CASNGVNYNEQFF. In nucleotides, the CDR3 is TGTGCCAGCAATGGGGTTAACTACAATGAGCAGTTCTTC.